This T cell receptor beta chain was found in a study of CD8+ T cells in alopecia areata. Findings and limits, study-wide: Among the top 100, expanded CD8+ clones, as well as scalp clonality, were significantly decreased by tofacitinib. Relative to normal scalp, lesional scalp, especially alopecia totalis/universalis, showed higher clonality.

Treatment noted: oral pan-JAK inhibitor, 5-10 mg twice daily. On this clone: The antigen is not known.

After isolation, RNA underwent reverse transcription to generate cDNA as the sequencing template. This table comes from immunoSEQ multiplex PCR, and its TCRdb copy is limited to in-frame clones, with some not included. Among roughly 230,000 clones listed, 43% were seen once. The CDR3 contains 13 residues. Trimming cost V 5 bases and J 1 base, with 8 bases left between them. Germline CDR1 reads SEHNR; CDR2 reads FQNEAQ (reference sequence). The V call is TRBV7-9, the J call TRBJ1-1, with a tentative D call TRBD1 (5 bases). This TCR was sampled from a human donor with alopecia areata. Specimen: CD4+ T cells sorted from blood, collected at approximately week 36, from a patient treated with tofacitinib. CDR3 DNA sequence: TGTGCCAGCAGCACTCAGGGGAACACTGAAGCTTTCTTT. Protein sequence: CASSTQGNTEAFF.